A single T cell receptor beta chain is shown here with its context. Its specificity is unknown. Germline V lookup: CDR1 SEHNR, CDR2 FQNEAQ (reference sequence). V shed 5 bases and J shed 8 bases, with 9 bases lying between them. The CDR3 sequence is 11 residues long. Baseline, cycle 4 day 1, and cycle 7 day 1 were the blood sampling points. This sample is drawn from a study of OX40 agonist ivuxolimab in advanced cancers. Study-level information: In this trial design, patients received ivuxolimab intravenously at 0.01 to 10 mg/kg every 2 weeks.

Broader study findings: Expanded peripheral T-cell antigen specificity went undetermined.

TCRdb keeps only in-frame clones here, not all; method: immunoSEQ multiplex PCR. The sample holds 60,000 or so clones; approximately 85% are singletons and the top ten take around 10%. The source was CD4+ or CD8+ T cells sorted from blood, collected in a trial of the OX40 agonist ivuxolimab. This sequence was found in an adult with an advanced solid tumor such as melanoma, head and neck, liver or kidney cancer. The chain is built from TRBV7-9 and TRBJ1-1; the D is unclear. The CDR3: CASSTYNEAFF. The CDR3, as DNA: TGTGCCAGCAGCACGTACAACGAAGCTTTCTTT.